These 12 T cell receptor beta chains came from one sample sequenced in a study of blood T cell repertoires in COVID-19. Some clones are missing from TCRdb's copy, which holds only in-frame ones; the method was immunoSEQ multiplex PCR. The table has 200,000 to 300,000 clones, 86% seen once; the top ten hold less than 8%. The source material was peripheral blood. The receptors were sampled from a man aged 60-69 years with acute or convalescent COVID-19.

This clone occurred once. The chain is built from TRBV30 and TRBJ2-4, with D possibly being TRBD1 (5 bases). The CDR3 consists of 14 residues. Germline V gene lookup returns CDR1 GTSNPN and CDR2 SVGIG (reference sequence). V was cut by 2 bases and J by 5 bases, with 13 bases left in between. The CDR3 DNA reads as TGTGCCTGGAGTTTGGGGCAGGATGAAAACATTCAGTACTTC. As protein: CAWSLGQDENIQYF.

The genes are TRBV4-3 and TRBJ1-5; weak D call: TRBD1 (5 bases). V dropped 2 bases and J dropped 7 bases, with 15 bases sitting between them. Germline V gene data show CDR1 as LGHNA and CDR2 as YSLEER. CDR3 length: 15 residues. CDR3 in amino acids: CASSQSRSGLQPQHF. The DNA of the CDR3 is TGCGCCAGCAGCCAATCGCGGTCAGGGCTCCAGCCCCAGCATTTT.

The chain is built from TRBV7-2 and TRBJ2-1; 8 nucleotides align to TRBD1. The V and J ends lost 2 bases and 9 bases, in that order; junction bases with no gene match: 9. Germline V gene lookup returns CDR1 SGHTA and CDR2 FQGNSA. CDR3 length equals 15 residues. The CDR3 region is CASSLIWGQEGEQFF. The DNA of the CDR3 is TGTGCCAGCAGCTTAATTTGGGGACAGGAGGGTGAGCAGTTCTTC.

The chain couples TRBV27 to TRBJ2-7, with 11 bases aligning to TRBD1. The V and J ends lost 6 bases and 6 bases, in that order; junction bases with no gene match: 7. The V gene's germline CDR1 is MNHEY and CDR2 SMNVEV (reference sequence). This CDR3 contains 14 residues. CDR3 sequence reads: CASSQRDRGSEQYF. In DNA form, the CDR3 reads TGTGCCAGCAGCCAAAGGGACAGGGGGTCCGAGCAGTACTTC.

This chain uses TRBV7-2 with TRBJ2-1; TRBD1 aligns across 10 bases. The CDR3 covers 16 residues. With 4 bases clipped from V and 9 bases from J, the junction kept 12 bases outside the gene matches. CDR1 is SGHTA and CDR2 is FQGNSA in the germline V gene. The CDR3 DNA reads as TGTGCCAGCAGCTCAGAACCGGGACAGGGGACGGGTGAGCAGTTCTTC. This codes for CASSSEPGQGTGEQFF.

The V and J genes are TRBV19 and TRBJ1-5, with 7 bases identical to TRBD1. Looked up from germline, CDR1 is LNHDA and CDR2 is SQIVND (reference sequence). Trimming cost V 1 base and J 5 bases; bases outside gene matches: 5. The CDR3 totals 15 residues. CDR3 nucleotides: TGTGCCAGTAGTATAGGGGGACAGATTTATCAGCCCCAGCATTTT. Translation gives CASSIGGQIYQPQHF.

V gene TRBV10-3 combines with J gene TRBJ2-3, with D perhaps TRBD2 (7 bases). The germline V gene encodes CDR1 ENHRY and CDR2 SYGVKD. CDR3 size: 13 residues. Trimming pared 7 bases from V and 2 bases from J, leaving 10 bases between. Written as DNA, the CDR3 is TGTGCCATCAAGGGGGGGTCCACAGATACGCAGTATTTT. Encoded protein: CAIKGGSTDTQYF.

V is TRBV6-5 and J is TRBJ2-7; D gene ambiguous. The V gene lost 6 bases and the J gene lost 3 bases, with 15 bases spanning the gap. From germline, CDR1 is MNHEY and CDR2 SVGAGI. The CDR3 spans 14 residues. The CDR3 sequence is CASRPPGQLYEQYF. CDR3 sequence (DNA): TGTGCCAGCAGGCCCCCTGGGCAGCTCTACGAGCAGTACTTC.

This chain joins TRBV19 and TRBJ1-2, with D hard to call. V dropped 3 bases and J dropped 10 bases, with 9 bases sitting between them. The CDR3 is 11 residues long. Germline CDR1 reads LNHDA; CDR2 reads SQIVND (reference sequence). The CDR3 DNA reads as TGTGCCAGTAGTATGTGGGAGGACTACACCTTC. This sequence encodes CASSMWEDYTF. Full variable domain (missing parts from reference TRBV19 and TRBJ1-2): DGGITQSPKYLFRKEGQNVTLSCEQNLNHDAMYWYRQDPGQGLRLIYYSQIVNDFQKGDIAEGYSVSREKKESFPLTVTSAQKNPTAFYLCASSMWEDYTFGSGTRLTVV.

The chain uses TRBV24-1 and TRBJ2-1; TRBD2 matches 7 bases. The CDR3 is 14 amino acids. V trimming: 8 bases; J trimming: 2 bases; junction bases outside the gene matches: 5. Germline V CDR1 and CDR2: KGHDR, SFDVKD. The CDR3 nucleotides are TGTGCCACCATGGCGGGAGTAGCCTACAATGAGCAGTTCTTC. This sequence encodes CATMAGVAYNEQFF.

The V and J genes are TRBV7-9 and TRBJ1-1; 9 nucleotides agree with TRBD1. The V gene's germline CDR1 is SEHNR and CDR2 FQNEAQ (reference sequence). The CDR3 is 15 residues long. V trimming: 5 bases; J trimming: 5 bases; junction bases outside the gene matches: 9. The CDR3 protein is CASSPRTGENTEAFF. CDR3 nucleotide sequence: TGTGCCAGCAGCCCGAGGACAGGGGAGAATACTGAAGCTTTCTTT.

The chain employs TRBV30 and TRBJ1-2; D not certain. The CDR3 length is 13 residues. The germline CDR1 and CDR2 sequences are GTSNPN and SVGIG (reference sequence). The V gene lost 0 bases and the J gene lost 0 bases, with 5 bases spanning the gap. The CDR3 sequence is CAWSVTPNYGYTF. Here the CDR3 DNA reads TGTGCCTGGAGTGTAACTCCTAACTATGGCTACACCTTC.